The present T cell receptor (beta chain) was sequenced within a study of T cells in Graves' hyperthyroidism and ophthalmopathy. This clonotype has a count of ten or more. Trimming took 2 bases from V and 6 from J; bases not matched to a gene: 5. Germline values: CDR1 SGHDT, CDR2 YYEEEE. The CDR3 covers 15 residues. RNA transcripts provided the source from which TCR beta CDR3 regions were amplified. HTBI primers were employed in a first-round RT-PCR of the TCR CDR3. One entry per CDR3 protein, called by TCRdb with MiXCR from the multiplex PCR reads. The repertoire holds hundreds of thousands of distinct CDR3 sequences, with just under 45% as singletons.

The clonotype originates from an adult man with Graves' disease, either hyperthyroidism or ophthalmopathy (not recorded which). The sequenced material came from peripheral blood or thyroid tissue (not recorded which). The genes are TRBV5-6 and TRBJ1-6, with TRBD1 matching over 7 bases. The chain's CDR3 is CASSFGTGVNSPLHF. CDR3 DNA: TGTGCCAGCAGCTTTGGAACAGGGGTTAATTCACCCCTCCACTTT.